This T cell receptor beta chain derives from a study of OX40 agonist ivuxolimab in advanced cancers. Some clones are missing from TCRdb's copy, which holds only in-frame ones; the method was immunoSEQ multiplex PCR. The sample carries more than 70,000 clones, more than 85% recorded once. Trimming shortened V by 3 bases and J by 2 bases, and 14 bases separated the two germline ends. This CDR3 contains 15 residues. CDR1 and CDR2 (germline): MDHEN, SYDVKM. The receptor was derived from an adult with an advanced solid tumor such as melanoma, head and neck, liver or kidney cancer. This material consisted of CD4+ or CD8+ T cells sorted from blood, taken in a trial of the OX40 agonist ivuxolimab. V gene TRBV28 combines with J gene TRBJ2-7; D ambiguous. CDR3 DNA: TGTGCCAGCAGTTTCCCCGTAAAGGGAACCTACGAGCAGTACTTC. It yields the protein CASSFPVKGTYEQYF. Based on the CDR3 plus reference TRBV28 and TRBJ2-7, the full variable domain is DVKVTQSSRYLVKRTGEKVFLECVQDMDHENMFWYRQDPGLGLRLIYFSYDVKMKEKGDIPEGYSVSREKKERFSLILESASTNQTSMYLCASSFPVKGTYEQYFGPGTRLTVT.